This TCR beta chain was found in a study of blood T cell repertoires in COVID-19. Study overall: Researchers got acute and convalescent COVID-19 samples from the United States, Italy and Spain. PBMCs, B-cell-depleted T cells, or T cells provided the cDNA or gDNA that made up the material.

As originally analysed: Amplification with reference gene primers provided the estimates of nucleated cell counts. Method: immunoSEQ multiplex PCR; TCRdb's copy keeps in-frame clones and lacks some. The DNA gave D and trimming, while V, J and clone size come from that table. Among around 190,000 clones listed, 89% were seen once. V shed 4 bases and J 2 bases; nucleotides not matched to a gene: 6. The CDR3 covers 16 residues. Germline V gene sequence: CDR1 MNHEY, CDR2 SVGEGT. The sequencing sample was made of peripheral blood. The receptor comes from a man aged 18 to 29 who had recovered from COVID-19. This rearrangement joins TRBV6-2 or TRBV6-3 to TRBJ2-3; TRBD2 matches 10 bases. The DNA of the CDR3 is TGTGCCAGCAGTTTTTATAGCGGGAGGTCCACAGATACGCAGTATTTT. Protein product: CASSFYSGRSTDTQYF.